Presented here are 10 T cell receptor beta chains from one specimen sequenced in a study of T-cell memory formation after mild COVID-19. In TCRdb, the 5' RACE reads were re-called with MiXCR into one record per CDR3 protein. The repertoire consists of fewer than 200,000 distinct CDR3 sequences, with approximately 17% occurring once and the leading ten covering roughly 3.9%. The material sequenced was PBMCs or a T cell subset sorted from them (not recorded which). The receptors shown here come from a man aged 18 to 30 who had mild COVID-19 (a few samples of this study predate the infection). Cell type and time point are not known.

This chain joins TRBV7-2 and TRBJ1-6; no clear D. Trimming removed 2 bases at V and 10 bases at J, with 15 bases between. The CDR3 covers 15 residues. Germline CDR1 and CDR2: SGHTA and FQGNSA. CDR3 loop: CASSLLRTAESPLHF. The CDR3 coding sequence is TGTGCCAGCAGCTTACTTCGCACCGCGGAGTCACCCCTCCACTTT.

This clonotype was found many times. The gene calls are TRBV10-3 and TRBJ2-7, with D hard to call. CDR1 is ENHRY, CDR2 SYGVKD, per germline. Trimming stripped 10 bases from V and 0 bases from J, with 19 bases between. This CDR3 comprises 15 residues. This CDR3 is CASSLGPRSSYEQYV. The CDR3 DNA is TGTGCCAGCTCGCTCGGACCCAGGAGCTCCTACGAGCAGTACGTC.

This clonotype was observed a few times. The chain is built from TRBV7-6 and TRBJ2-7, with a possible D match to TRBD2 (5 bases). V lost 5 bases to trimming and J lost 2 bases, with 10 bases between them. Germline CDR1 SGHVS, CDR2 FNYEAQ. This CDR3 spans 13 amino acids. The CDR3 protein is CASSRDLTYEQYF. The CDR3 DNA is TGTGCCAGCAGCCGGGATTTAACCTACGAGCAGTACTTC.

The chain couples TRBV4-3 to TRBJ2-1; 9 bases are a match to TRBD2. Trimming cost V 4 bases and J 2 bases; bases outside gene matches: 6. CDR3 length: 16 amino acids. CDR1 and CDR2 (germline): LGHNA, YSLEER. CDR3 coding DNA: TGCGCCAGCAGCCCCTTGGAGCGGGGGGCCTACAATGAGCAGTTCTTC. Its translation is CASSPLERGAYNEQFF.

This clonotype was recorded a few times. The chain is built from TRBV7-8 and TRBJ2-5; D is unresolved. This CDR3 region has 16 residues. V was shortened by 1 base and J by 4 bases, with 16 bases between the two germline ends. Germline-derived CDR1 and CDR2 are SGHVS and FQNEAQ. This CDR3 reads CASSLVFWARPETQYF. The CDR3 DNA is TGTGCCAGCAGCTTAGTCTTCTGGGCCAGGCCAGAGACCCAGTACTTC.

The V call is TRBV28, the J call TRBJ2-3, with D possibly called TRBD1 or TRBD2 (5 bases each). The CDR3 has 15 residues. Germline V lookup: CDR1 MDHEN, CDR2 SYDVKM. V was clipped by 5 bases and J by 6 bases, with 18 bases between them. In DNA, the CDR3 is TGTGCCAGCAGTCCTCCGGGACGCAAGGGGGATACGCAGTATTTT. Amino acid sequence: CASSPPGRKGDTQYF.

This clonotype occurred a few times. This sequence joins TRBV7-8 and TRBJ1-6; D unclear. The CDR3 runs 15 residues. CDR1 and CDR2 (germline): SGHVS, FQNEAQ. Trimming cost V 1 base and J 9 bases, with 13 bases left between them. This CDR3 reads CASSLVLPTFSPLHF. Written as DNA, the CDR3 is TGTGCCAGCAGCTTAGTTCTGCCCACCTTTTCACCCCTCCACTTT.

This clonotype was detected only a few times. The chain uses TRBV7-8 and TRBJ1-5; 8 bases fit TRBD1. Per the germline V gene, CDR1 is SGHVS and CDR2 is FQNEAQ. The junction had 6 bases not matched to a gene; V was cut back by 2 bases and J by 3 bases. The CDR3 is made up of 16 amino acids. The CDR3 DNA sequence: TGTGCCAGCAGCTTAAGGCAGGGGGCCTTCAATCAGCCCCAGCATTTT. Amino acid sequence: CASSLRQGAFNQPQHF.

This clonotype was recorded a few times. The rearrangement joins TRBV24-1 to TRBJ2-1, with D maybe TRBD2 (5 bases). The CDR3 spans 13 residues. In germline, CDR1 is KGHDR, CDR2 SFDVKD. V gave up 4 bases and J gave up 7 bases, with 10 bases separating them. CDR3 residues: CATSEMERNEQFF. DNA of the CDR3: TGTGCCACCAGTGAAATGGAGCGGAATGAGCAGTTCTTC.

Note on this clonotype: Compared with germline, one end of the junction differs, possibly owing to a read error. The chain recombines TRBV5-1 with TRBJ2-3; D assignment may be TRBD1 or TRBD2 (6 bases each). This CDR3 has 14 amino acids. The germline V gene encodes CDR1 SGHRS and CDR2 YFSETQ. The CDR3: CASSLSWGADTQNF. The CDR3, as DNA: TGCGCCAGCAGCTTGAGTTGGGGGGCCGATACGCAGAATTTT.